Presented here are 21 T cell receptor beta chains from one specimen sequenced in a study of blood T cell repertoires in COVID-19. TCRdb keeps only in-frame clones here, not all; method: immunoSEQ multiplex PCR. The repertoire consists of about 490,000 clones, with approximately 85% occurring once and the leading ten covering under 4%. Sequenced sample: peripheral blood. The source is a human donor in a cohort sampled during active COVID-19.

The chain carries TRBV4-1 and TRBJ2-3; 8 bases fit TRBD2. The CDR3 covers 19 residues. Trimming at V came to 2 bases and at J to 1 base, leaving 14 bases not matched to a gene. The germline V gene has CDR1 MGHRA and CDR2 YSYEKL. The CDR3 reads CASSQYGSGGSGGTDTQYF. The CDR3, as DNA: TGCGCCAGCAGCCAATATGGATCGGGGGGGAGCGGAGGCACAGATACGCAGTATTTT.

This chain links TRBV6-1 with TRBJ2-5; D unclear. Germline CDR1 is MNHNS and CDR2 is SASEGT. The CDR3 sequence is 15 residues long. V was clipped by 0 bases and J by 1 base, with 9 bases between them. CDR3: CASSEARYTQETQYF. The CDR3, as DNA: TGTGCCAGCAGTGAAGCGAGGTACACCCAAGAGACCCAGTACTTC.

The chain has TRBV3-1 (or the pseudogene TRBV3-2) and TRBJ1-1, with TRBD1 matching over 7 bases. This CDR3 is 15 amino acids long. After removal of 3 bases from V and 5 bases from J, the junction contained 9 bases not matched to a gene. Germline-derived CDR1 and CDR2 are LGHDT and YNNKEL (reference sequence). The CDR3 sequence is CASSQEQGWATEAFF. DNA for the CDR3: TGTGCCAGCAGCCAGGAACAGGGGTGGGCGACTGAAGCTTTCTTT.

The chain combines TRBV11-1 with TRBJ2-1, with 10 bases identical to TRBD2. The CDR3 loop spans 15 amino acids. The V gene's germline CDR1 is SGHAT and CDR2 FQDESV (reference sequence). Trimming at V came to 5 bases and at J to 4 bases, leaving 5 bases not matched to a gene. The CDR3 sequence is CASSPSGGSYNEQFF. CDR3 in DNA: TGTGCCAGCAGCCCTAGCGGGGGATCATACAATGAGCAGTTCTTC.

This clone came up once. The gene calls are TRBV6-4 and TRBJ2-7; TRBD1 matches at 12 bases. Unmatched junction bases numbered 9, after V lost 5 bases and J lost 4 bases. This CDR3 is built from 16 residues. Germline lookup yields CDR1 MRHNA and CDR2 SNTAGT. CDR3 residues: CASSPSRGQGAYEQYF. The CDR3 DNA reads TGTGCCAGCAGTCCCTCACGGGGACAGGGGGCGTACGAGCAGTACTTC.

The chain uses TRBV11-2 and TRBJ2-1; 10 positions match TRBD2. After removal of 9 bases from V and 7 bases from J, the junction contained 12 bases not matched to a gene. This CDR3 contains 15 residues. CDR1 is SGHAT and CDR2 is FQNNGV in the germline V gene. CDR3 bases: TGTGCCAGTAGGGCCTTTTCTAGCGGGGGTAATGAGCAGTTCTTC. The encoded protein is CASRAFSSGGNEQFF.

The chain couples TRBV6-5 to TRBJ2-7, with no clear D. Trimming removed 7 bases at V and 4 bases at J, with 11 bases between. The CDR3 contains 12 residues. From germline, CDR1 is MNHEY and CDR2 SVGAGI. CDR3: CASTTGGYEQYF. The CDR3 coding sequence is TGTGCCAGCACCACGGGTGGGTACGAGCAGTACTTC.

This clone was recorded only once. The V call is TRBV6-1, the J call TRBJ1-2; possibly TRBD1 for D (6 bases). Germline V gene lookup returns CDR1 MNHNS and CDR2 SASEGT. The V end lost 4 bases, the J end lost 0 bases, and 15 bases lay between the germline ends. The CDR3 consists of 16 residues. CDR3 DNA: TGTGCCAGCAGTGCGCATAGCTGGACAGCTAACTATGGCTACACCTTC. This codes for CASSAHSWTANYGYTF.

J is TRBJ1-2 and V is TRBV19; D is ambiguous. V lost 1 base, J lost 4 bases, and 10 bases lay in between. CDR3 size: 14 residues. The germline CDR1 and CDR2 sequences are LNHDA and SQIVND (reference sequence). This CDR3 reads CASSIVVQPYGYTF. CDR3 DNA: TGTGCCAGTAGTATAGTGGTACAGCCCTATGGCTACACCTTC.

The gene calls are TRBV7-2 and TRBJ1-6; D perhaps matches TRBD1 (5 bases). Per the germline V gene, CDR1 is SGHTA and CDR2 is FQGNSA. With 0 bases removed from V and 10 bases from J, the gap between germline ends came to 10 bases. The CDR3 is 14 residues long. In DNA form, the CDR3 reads TGTGCCAGCAGCTTAGCGGGGGGTGGGTCACCCCTCCACTTT. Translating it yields CASSLAGGGSPLHF.

The CDR3 nucleotides are TGTGCCAGCAGCCTGGGACAGGGGCTGGACTACGAGCAGTACTTC. It is translated as CASSLGQGLDYEQYF. The chain is built from TRBV6-5 and TRBJ2-7; 10 nucleotides agree with TRBD1. V was clipped by 6 bases and J by 3 bases; unmatched bases: 8. Germline V gene data show CDR1 as MNHEY and CDR2 as SVGAGI. CDR3 size: 15 residues.

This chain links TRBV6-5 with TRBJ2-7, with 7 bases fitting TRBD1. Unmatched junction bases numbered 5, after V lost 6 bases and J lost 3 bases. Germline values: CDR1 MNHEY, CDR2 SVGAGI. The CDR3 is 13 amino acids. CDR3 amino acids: CASSRQGLYEQYF. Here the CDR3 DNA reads TGTGCCAGCAGCCGACAGGGTCTCTACGAGCAGTACTTC.

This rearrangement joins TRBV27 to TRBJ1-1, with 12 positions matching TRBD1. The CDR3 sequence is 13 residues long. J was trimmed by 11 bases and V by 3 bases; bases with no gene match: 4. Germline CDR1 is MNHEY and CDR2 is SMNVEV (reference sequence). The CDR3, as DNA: TGTGCCAGCAGTTTGACGGGACAGGGGGCTGCTTTCTTT. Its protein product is CASSLTGQGAAFF.

CDR3 sequence reads: CASSPQAGSFYEQYF. The DNA for the CDR3 is TGTGCCAGCAGCCCGCAAGCGGGATCGTTTTACGAGCAGTACTTC. The chain links TRBV5-4 to TRBJ2-7; TRBD2 matches 7 bases. With V trimmed by 4 bases and J by 4 bases, 11 bases remained unmatched. This CDR3 is built from 15 residues. Germline-derived CDR1 and CDR2 are SGHNT and YYREEE (reference sequence).

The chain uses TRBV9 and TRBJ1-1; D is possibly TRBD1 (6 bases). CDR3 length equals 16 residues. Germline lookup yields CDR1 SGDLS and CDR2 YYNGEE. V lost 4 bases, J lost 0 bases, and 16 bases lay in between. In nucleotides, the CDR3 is TGTGCCAGCAGCAACTCAGGGGAGACCCTGAACACTGAAGCTTTCTTT. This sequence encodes CASSNSGETLNTEAFF.

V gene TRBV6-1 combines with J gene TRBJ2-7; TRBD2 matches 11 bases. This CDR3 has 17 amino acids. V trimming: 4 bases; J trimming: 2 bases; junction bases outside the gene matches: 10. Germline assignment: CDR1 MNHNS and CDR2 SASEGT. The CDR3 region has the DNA TGTGCCAGCAGTGCGAGAGGACTAGCGGGTTTAGCCTACGAGCAGTACTTC. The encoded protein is CASSARGLAGLAYEQYF.

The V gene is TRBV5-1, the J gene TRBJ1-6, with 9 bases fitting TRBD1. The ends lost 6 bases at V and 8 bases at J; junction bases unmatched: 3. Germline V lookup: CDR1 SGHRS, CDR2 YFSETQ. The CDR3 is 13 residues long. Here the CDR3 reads CASTRDRDSPLHF. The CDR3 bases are TGCGCCAGCACTCGGGACAGGGATTCACCCCTCCACTTT.

The CDR3 nucleotides read TGTGCCAGCAGCCAAGTAGGAGGGGGACAGGGGGACAATGAGCAGTTCTTC. Translated: CASSQVGGGQGDNEQFF. This chain joins TRBV14 and TRBJ2-1, with 11 positions matching TRBD1. The CDR3 extends over 17 amino acids. V dropped 1 base and J dropped 5; count of bases not matched to a gene: 7. Germline V lookup: CDR1 SGHDN, CDR2 FVKESK.

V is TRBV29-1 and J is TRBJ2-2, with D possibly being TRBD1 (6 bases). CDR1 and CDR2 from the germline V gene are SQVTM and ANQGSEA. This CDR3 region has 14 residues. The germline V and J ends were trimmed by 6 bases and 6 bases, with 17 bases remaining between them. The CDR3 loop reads CSVAEQGIAGELFF. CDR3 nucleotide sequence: TGCAGCGTGGCCGAGCAGGGGATCGCCGGGGAGCTGTTTTTT.

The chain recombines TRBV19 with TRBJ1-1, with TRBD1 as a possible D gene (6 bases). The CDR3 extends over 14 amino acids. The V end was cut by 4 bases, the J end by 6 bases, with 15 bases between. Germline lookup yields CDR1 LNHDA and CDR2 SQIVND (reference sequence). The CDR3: CASSNTGPGAEAFF. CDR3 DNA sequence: TGTGCCAGTAGTAACACAGGGCCCGGCGCTGAAGCTTTCTTT. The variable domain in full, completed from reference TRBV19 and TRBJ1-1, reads DGGITQSPKYLFRKEGQNVTLSCEQNLNHDAMYWYRQDPGQGLRLIYYSQIVNDFQKGDIAEGYSVSREKKESFPLTVTSAQKNPTAFYLCASSNTGPGAEAFFGQGTRLTVV.

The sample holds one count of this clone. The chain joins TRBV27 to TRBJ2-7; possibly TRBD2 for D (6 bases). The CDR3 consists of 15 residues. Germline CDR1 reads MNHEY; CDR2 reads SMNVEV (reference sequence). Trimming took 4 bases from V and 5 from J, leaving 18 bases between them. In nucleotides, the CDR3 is TGTGCCAGCAGTTACCAATGGCGGGGTTTTGACGAGCAGTACTTC. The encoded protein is CASSYQWRGFDEQYF.